The rows below give T cell receptor beta chains drawn from one sample of a study of T cells in Graves' hyperthyroidism and ophthalmopathy. TCRdb used MiXCR to reprocess the multiplex PCR reads, holding one entry per CDR3 protein. The profile shows 310,000 or so distinct CDR3 sequences, more than 15% of them singletons. Source material: blood. These receptors originate from a woman aged 55 to 70 with Graves' ophthalmopathy. The CDR3 runs from the conserved cysteine through the conserved F or W. Each record gives: J gene, clone size, D gene, V gene, CDR3 DNA, CDR3 protein. A D gene is named only where the DNA matches it firmly. Clone sizes are given selectively: once, few, many, or a class where the clone is expanded.

j_call: TRBJ2-2
clone_size: few
d_call: TRBD1
v_call: TRBV5-1
cdr3_nt: TGCGCCAGCAGCCCCGGGACAGCTGCGAACACCGGGGAGCTGTTTTTT
cdr3_aa: CASSPGTAANTGELFF

j_call: TRBJ2-7
clone_size: many
d_call: NA
v_call: TRBV6-1
cdr3_nt: TGTGCCAGCAGTCGGAACACAGGAGCCGAGCAGTACTTC
cdr3_aa: CASSRNTGAEQYF

j_call: TRBJ1-3
clone_size: NA
d_call: NA
v_call: TRBV7-9
cdr3_nt: TGTGCCAGCAGCTTAGGGATGGGAGCAGGAAACACCATATATTTT
cdr3_aa: CASSLGMGAGNTIYF

j_call: TRBJ1-2
clone_size: many
d_call: NA
v_call: TRBV29-1
cdr3_nt: TGCAGCGTTGAAGATCCCGCCAGGGCAAGGGGCTACACCTTC
cdr3_aa: CSVEDPARARGYTF

j_call: TRBJ2-3
clone_size: few
d_call: NA
v_call: TRBV27
cdr3_nt: TGTGCCAGCAGTGCCCGGGCCGGGGGAAGGTATACGCAGTATTTT
cdr3_aa: CASSARAGGRYTQYF

j_call: TRBJ1-1
clone_size: NA
d_call: TRBD1
v_call: TRBV4-3
cdr3_nt: TGCGCCAGCAGCCATTACACAGGGGACACTGAAGCTTTCTTT
cdr3_aa: CASSHYTGDTEAFF

j_call: TRBJ2-3
clone_size: many
d_call: TRBD1
v_call: TRBV2
cdr3_nt: TGTGCCAGCAGTAGGACAGGGAAAGGGACAGATACGCAGTATTTT
cdr3_aa: CASSRTGKGTDTQYF

j_call: TRBJ2-7
clone_size: many
d_call: TRBD1
v_call: TRBV20-1
cdr3_nt: TGCAGTGCTAGTGCAGGGGGCAGCTACGAGCAGTACTTC
cdr3_aa: CSASAGGSYEQYF

j_call: TRBJ2-1
clone_size: once
d_call: TRBD2
v_call: TRBV20-1
cdr3_nt: TGCAGTGCTAGAGATCCGGGGGAGGGGAGAAATGAGCAGTTCTTC
cdr3_aa: CSARDPGEGRNEQFF

j_call: TRBJ1-1
clone_size: many
d_call: NA
v_call: TRBV3-1
cdr3_nt: TGTGCCAGCAGCCAAGCAGGGAGGACACAGACTGAAGCTTTCTTT
cdr3_aa: CASSQAGRTQTEAFF

j_call: TRBJ1-3
clone_size: NA
d_call: NA
v_call: TRBV4-1
cdr3_nt: TGCGCCAGCAGCCGGGGGCAGGGATTATTCGGCGCTGGAAACACCATATATTTT
cdr3_aa: CASSRGQGLFGAGNTIYF

j_call: TRBJ2-3
clone_size: few
d_call: TRBD2
v_call: TRBV4-3
cdr3_nt: TGCGCCAGCAGCCATTCCGGTAGCGGGGGGGCCGGAGATACGCAGTATTTT
cdr3_aa: CASSHSGSGGAGDTQYF

j_call: TRBJ2-7
clone_size: NA
d_call: TRBD2
v_call: TRBV13
cdr3_nt: TGTGCCAGCACCCCGGGGACTAGCGGGAGGGCCGGCCGGTACGAGCAGTACTTC
cdr3_aa: CASTPGTSGRAGRYEQYF